Presented here are 17 T cell receptor beta chains from one specimen sequenced in a study of T cell clonality in common variable immunodeficiency. Findings and limits, study-wide: Common variable immunodeficiency TCR beta sequences reportedly had fewer deletions and N-nucleotide insertions.

Produced via immunoSEQ multiplex PCR; TCRdb's table is partial and in-frame only. The sample was found to contain 25,000 or so clones, and every one recurs. Their antigen targets remain unknown. Sequencing was performed on peripheral blood mononuclear cells. The origin of the receptors is a human donor with common variable immunodeficiency.

Details on this clone: Coverage ceases 3 residues before the CDR3 finishes, and the germline J gene fills in the end. The genes are TRBV7-2 and TRBJ1-3; the match to TRBD1 covers 9 bases. The J segment lost 1 base and the V segment lost 4 bases, leaving 2 bases of the junction unmatched. CDR1 is SGHTA, CDR2 FQGNSA, per germline. The CDR3 has 15 amino acids. The CDR3 loop is CASSSQGASGNTIYF. CDR3 DNA (partial): TGTGCCAGCAGCTCACAGGGGGCGTCTGGAAACACC.

This clone has a count of ten or more. The CDR3 extends 3 residues past the end of the read, so its final part is completed from the germline J gene. This sequence joins TRBV7-9 and TRBJ2-7; 11 bases line up with TRBD1. Trimming removed 5 bases from V and 5 bases from J; junction bases left unmatched: 8. There are 15 residues in the CDR3. Germline values: CDR1 SEHNR, CDR2 FQNEAQ (reference sequence). CDR3 sequence: CASSAPGQGVHEQYF. The sequenced CDR3 bases are TGTGCCAGCAGCGCCCCGGGACAGGGGGTCCACGAG.

In its sample, this clone was seen many times. The CDR3 is cut off 3 residues early in the read; its end comes from the germline J gene. This sample includes further DNA sequences coding for the same CDR3. This rearrangement joins TRBV18 to TRBJ2-7; 7 bases fit TRBD1. Losses at the gene ends were 3 bases for V and 2 bases for J; bases not matched to a gene: 4. Germline assignment: CDR1 KGHSH and CDR2 LQKENI. There are 14 residues in the CDR3. Partial CDR3 DNA: TGTGCCAGCTCACCCCCCGACAGGGCCTACGAG. It yields the protein CASSPPDRAYE. The entire CDR3 reads CASSPPDRAYEQYF.

This clone was observed many times. The CDR3 end lies 3 residues beyond the end of the read and is filled in from the germline J gene. This chain links TRBV29-1 with TRBJ2-5; D call uncertain. The CDR3 totals 13 residues. Germline CDR1 is SQVTM and CDR2 is ANQGSEA. The V and J ends lost 5 bases and 1 base respectively, with 11 bases between them. The covered CDR3 bases are TGCAGCGTTCGGATTAGCCCCCAAGAGACC. Its translation is CSVRISPQET. The full CDR3 protein reads CSVRISPQETQYF.

The sample holds a few counts of this clone. The DNA ends 3 residues before the CDR3 does, and the rest of the CDR3 is filled in from the germline J gene. This chain links TRBV20-1 with TRBJ1-1, with 7 bases that match TRBD1. Losses at the gene ends were 3 bases for V and 3 bases for J; bases not matched to a gene: 4. The CDR3 loop spans 13 amino acids. Germline CDR1 is DFQATT and CDR2 is SNEGSKA (reference sequence). CDR3 sequence reads: CSARGTDYTEAFF. Incomplete CDR3 DNA: TGCAGTGCTAGGGGGACAGACTACACTGAA.

This clone was recorded many times. The read ends 3 residues shy of where the CDR3 ends; the end is completed using the germline J gene. This chain connects TRBV5-4 to TRBJ2-5, with 7 positions matching TRBD2. This CDR3 has 14 residues. Germline loops: CDR1 SGHNT, CDR2 YYREEE (reference sequence). Trimming removed 3 bases from V and 5 bases from J; junction bases left unmatched: 7. CDR3 loop: CASSWVGGRETQYF. Incomplete CDR3 DNA: TGTGCCAGCAGCTGGGTGGGGGGGAGGGAGACC.

The sample holds many counts of this clone. The DNA read from the CDR3 is TGCAGCGTAGGGGACAGGGGAGCAGATACG. It specifies CSVGDRGADT. The CDR3 reads in full as CSVGDRGADTQYF. V gene TRBV29-1 combines with J gene TRBJ2-3; TRBD1 agrees at 10 bases. The CDR3 extends 3 residues past the end of the read, so its final part is completed from the germline J gene. The CDR3 loop spans 13 amino acids. The J segment lost 4 bases and the V segment lost 6 bases, leaving 4 bases of the junction unmatched. CDR1 SQVTM and CDR2 ANQGSEA come from the germline V gene.

This clone was seen at least ten times. The CDR3 goes on 3 residues after the read ends, and that part is filled in from the germline J gene. The genes are TRBV7-2 and TRBJ2-7; tentatively, D is TRBD2 (6 bases). The CDR3 consists of 14 residues. The V gene's germline CDR1 is SGHTA and CDR2 FQGNSA. The ends were cut back, 1 base at V and 3 bases at J, with 10 bases in the middle. CDR3 DNA, as far as it was read: TGTGCCAGCAGCTTAGGGAGGGTGGTCTACGAG. Protein sequence: CASSLGRVVYE. The entire CDR3 reads CASSLGRVVYEQYF.

This clone was counted at least ten times. The read stops 3 residues short of the end of the CDR3; the missing end is completed from the germline J gene. The chain links TRBV18 to TRBJ2-2; 10 bases agree with TRBD2. This CDR3 has 16 residues. With 1 base clipped from V and 5 bases from J, the junction kept 4 bases outside the gene matches. Germline values: CDR1 KGHSH, CDR2 LQKENI. The CDR3 DNA, read in part, is TGTGCCAGCTCACCACTAGCGGGGGGCGAAACCGGGGAG. Its translation: CASSPLAGGETGE. The CDR3 in full is CASSPLAGGETGELFF.

This clone was seen at least ten times. From the germline J gene comes the end of the CDR3, since the read stops 3 residues before it. This specimen includes other DNA sequences encoding the same CDR3. The V and J genes are TRBV12-3 or TRBV12-4 and TRBJ2-5; 16 bases agree with TRBD2. The CDR3 consists of 15 residues. V lost 8 bases, J lost 5 bases, and 5 bases stayed unmatched. CDR3 DNA, as far as it was read: TGTGCCAGCGGGACTAGCGGGGGGGCGGGTGAGACC. Amino acid sequence: CASGTSGGAGET. The entire CDR3 protein is CASGTSGGAGETQYF.

In this sample, this clone turned up a few times. With the read ending 3 residues before the CDR3 end, the germline J gene is used to fill in that end. The chain links TRBV18 to TRBJ2-7; the D gene is possibly TRBD1 (5 bases). With 6 bases removed from V and 6 bases from J, the gap between germline ends came to 9 bases. The CDR3 totals 11 residues. Germline CDR1 reads KGHSH; CDR2 reads LQKENI. Incomplete CDR3 DNA: TGTGCCAGCTCCCCTGGGGCCGAG. This sequence encodes CASSPGAE. The entire CDR3 sequence reads CASSPGAEQYF.

In this sample, this clone turned up many times. The DNA ends 3 residues before the CDR3 does, and the rest of the CDR3 is filled in from the germline J gene. The chain joins TRBV7-9 to TRBJ2-1; a possible D gene is TRBD1 (6 bases). The V end lost 5 bases, the J end lost 5 bases, and 10 bases lay between the germline ends. The germline V gene encodes CDR1 SEHNR and CDR2 FQNEAQ (reference sequence). The CDR3 runs to 13 residues. The CDR3 DNA, read in part, is TGTGCCAGCAGCCTCCGGGACAACAATGAG. Protein: CASSLRDNNE. The whole CDR3 sequence is CASSLRDNNEQFF.

Remarks on this clone: The read ends 3 residues shy of where the CDR3 ends; the end is completed using the germline J gene. The V call is TRBV2, the J call TRBJ1-2; no firm D call. Germline loops: CDR1 SNHLY, CDR2 FYNNEI. The CDR3 runs 14 residues. Here the CDR3 reads CASSAERAVGGYTF. Incomplete CDR3 DNA: TGTGCCAGCAGTGCTGAGAGAGCTGTAGGGGGC. Supplemented by reference TRBV2 and TRBJ1-2, the full variable domain reads EPEVTQTPSHQVTQMGQEVILRCVPISNHLYFYWYRQILGQKVEFLVSFYNNEISEKSEIFDDQFSVERPDGSNFTLKIRSTKLEDSAMYFCASSAERAVGGYTFGSGTRLTVV.

This clone was picked up many times. The DNA ends 3 residues before the CDR3 does, and the rest of the CDR3 is filled in from the germline J gene. The chain links TRBV18 to TRBJ2-1; 9 nucleotides match TRBD2. This CDR3 is built from 16 residues. The V gene's germline CDR1 is KGHSH and CDR2 LQKENI. V lost 3 bases and J lost 2; bases outside the gene matches: 5. CDR3 bases read: TGTGCCAGCTCACCTATAGCGGGGGTAACCTACAATGAG. Translated, it gives CASSPIAGVTYNE. The complete CDR3 reads CASSPIAGVTYNEQFF.

As regards this clone: The missing CDR3 end, 3 residues past where the read stops, is filled in from the germline J gene. The gene calls are TRBV11-2 and TRBJ1-1; D unclear. V was clipped by 2 bases and J by 2 bases, with 6 bases between them. CDR3 length: 13 amino acids. CDR1 SGHAT and CDR2 FQNNGV come from the germline V gene. The CDR3 is CASSLSVNTEAFF. CDR3 bases read: TGTGCCAGCAGCTTATCAGTAAACACTGAA.

For this clone: The read comes to an end 3 residues before the CDR3 does, leaving the germline J gene to fill in the end. The chain joins TRBV5-1 to TRBJ1-1; 7 nucleotides match TRBD1. Germline values: CDR1 SGHRS, CDR2 YFSETQ. CDR3 length equals 15 residues. V was pared by 3 bases and J by 0 bases, with 5 bases of the junction left unmatched. CDR3 region: CASSSRQGMNTEAFF. The DNA read from the CDR3 is TGCGCCAGCAGCTCCCGACAGGGAATGAACACTGAA.

This clone has only a few counts. Coverage ceases 3 residues before the CDR3 finishes, and the germline J gene fills in the end. The genes are TRBV6-1 and TRBJ1-5, with D possibly TRBD1 on 6 matching bases. The CDR3 length is 15 residues. Trimming shortened V by 4 bases and J by 2 bases, and 12 bases separated the two germline ends. From germline, CDR1 is MNHNS and CDR2 SASEGT. CDR3 DNA, as far as it was read: TGTGCCAGCAGTGTGTCAGGGGTAGGCAATCAGCCC. It yields the protein CASSVSGVGNQP. The full CDR3 reads CASSVSGVGNQPQHF.